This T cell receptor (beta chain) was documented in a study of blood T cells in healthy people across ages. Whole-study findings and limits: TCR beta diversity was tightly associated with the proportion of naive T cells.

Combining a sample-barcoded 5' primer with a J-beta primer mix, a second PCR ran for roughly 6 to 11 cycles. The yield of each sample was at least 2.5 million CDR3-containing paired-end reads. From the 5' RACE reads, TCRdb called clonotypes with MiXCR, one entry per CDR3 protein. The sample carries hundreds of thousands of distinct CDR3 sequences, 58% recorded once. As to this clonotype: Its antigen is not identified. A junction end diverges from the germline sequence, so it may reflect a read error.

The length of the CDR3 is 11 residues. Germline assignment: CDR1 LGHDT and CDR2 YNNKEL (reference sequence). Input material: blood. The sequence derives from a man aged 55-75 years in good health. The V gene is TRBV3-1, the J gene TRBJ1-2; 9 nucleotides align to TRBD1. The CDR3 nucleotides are TGTACCAGCGGGGACAGGGATCTCTACACCTTC. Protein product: CTSGDRDLYTF.